The T cell receptor beta chain described here comes from a study of OX40 agonist ivuxolimab in advanced cancers. Here immunoSEQ multiplex PCR was the method, and the copy in TCRdb shows in-frame clones only, minus some. Here the sample spans 100,000 to 140,000 clones, 91% being singletons. Peripheral blood came from all dose cohorts at three timepoints. Trimming shortened V by 6 bases and J by 11 bases, and 20 bases separated the two germline ends. Germline CDR1 and CDR2: MNHEY and SMNVEV (reference sequence). The CDR3 sequence is 14 residues long. Comments on this clone: What it binds is unknown. The same CDR3 arises from other DNA sequences in this sample as well.

General study results and limits: Nonresponders included some who also had low normalized T-cell clonal expansion.

The sequence was obtained from an adult with an advanced solid tumor such as melanoma, head and neck, liver or kidney cancer. The chain is built from TRBV27 and TRBJ1-5; no clear D. The specimen was CD4+ or CD8+ T cells sorted from blood, collected in a trial of the OX40 agonist ivuxolimab. The CDR3 protein is CASSPTGSGNSQHF. In nucleotides, the CDR3 is TGTGCCAGCAGCCCCACCGGATCAGGCAATTCCCAGCATTTT.